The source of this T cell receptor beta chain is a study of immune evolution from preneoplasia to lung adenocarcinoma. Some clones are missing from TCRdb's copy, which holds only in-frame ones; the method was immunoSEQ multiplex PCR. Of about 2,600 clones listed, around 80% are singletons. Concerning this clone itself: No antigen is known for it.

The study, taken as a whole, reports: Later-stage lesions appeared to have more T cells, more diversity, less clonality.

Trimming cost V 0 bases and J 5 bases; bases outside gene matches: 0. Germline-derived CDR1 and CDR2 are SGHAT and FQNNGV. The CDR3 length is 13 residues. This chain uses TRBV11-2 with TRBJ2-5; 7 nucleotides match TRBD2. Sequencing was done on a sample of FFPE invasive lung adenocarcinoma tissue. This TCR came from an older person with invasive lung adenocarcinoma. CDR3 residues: CASSLEREETQYF. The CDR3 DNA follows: TGTGCCAGCAGCTTAGAGCGGGAGGAGACCCAGTACTTC.